This T cell receptor (beta chain) was retrieved from a study of post-analysis software for immune sequencing data. General study findings and limits: When patients were compared with controls, about five TRBV segments were more frequent, TRBV5-6, TRBV5-1 and TRBV20-1 among them.

This clonotype was picked up a small number of times. Its target is unknown. TCR beta cDNA libraries included unique molecular identifiers. A single record per CDR3 protein comes from TCRdb applying MiXCR to the PCR reads. The top ten hold less than 10% of the sample, which has 400,000 to 500,000 distinct CDR3 sequences, 30% to 45% seen once. CDR1 and CDR2 (germline): ENHRY, SYGVKD. The CDR3 covers 12 residues. Trimming removed 8 bases at V and 5 bases at J, with 12 bases between. This chain uses TRBV10-3 with TRBJ2-5; perhaps TRBD1 as D (6 bases). The specimen sequenced was blood. This sequence was found in a girl aged 2 to 10 with multiple sclerosis. CDR3 loop: CAISQGIETQYF. The CDR3 bases are TGTGCCATCTCCCAGGGGATTGAGACCCAGTACTTC.